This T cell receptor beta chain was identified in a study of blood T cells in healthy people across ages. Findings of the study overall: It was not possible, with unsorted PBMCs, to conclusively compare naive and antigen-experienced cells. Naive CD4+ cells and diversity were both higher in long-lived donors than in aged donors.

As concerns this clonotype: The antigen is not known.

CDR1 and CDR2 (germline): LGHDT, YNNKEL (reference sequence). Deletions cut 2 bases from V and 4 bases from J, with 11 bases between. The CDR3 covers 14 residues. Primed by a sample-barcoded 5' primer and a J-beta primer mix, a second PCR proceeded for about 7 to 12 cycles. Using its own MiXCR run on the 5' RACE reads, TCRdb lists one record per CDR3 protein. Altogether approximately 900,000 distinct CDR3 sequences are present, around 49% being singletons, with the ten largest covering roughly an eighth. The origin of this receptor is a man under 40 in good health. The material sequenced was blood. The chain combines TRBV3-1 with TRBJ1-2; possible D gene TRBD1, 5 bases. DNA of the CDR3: TGTGCCAGCAGCCAACGACAGCTAAGCTATGGCTACACCTTC. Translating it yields CASSQRQLSYGYTF.